This is a list of T cell receptor beta chains from one sample in a study of T-cell reconstitution after alpha-beta-depleted transplantation in children. TCRdb fed the PCR reads into MiXCR, producing one record per CDR3 protein. The sample consists of around 200,000 distinct CDR3 sequences, 6% to 7% of them appearing once. Material: PBMCs from the stem cell graft donor, obtained from the stem cell graft. All receptors come from a human donor who donated a stem cell graft to a child with Wiskott-Aldrich syndrome. CDR3s leave out the opening cysteine and the closing phenylalanine or tryptophan. Each record gives: V gene, J gene, CDR3 protein.

v_call: TRBV6-1
j_call: TRBJ2-7
cdr3_aa: ASSEGTGISSYEQY

v_call: TRBV24-1
j_call: TRBJ2-2
cdr3_aa: ATNPSGGNTGELF

v_call: TRBV12-3/TRBV12-4
j_call: TRBJ2-1
cdr3_aa: ASTTPGLANYNEQF

v_call: TRBV12-3/TRBV12-4
j_call: TRBJ2-7
cdr3_aa: ASSWGTGADEQY

v_call: TRBV6-1
j_call: TRBJ2-2
cdr3_aa: ASRGEGVTGELF

v_call: TRBV28
j_call: TRBJ1-2
cdr3_aa: ASTPVLAAGYGYT

v_call: TRBV5-1
j_call: TRBJ1-5
cdr3_aa: ASSLAWGGNQPQH

v_call: TRBV12-3/TRBV12-4
j_call: TRBJ1-5
cdr3_aa: ASSLLGQGARPQH

v_call: TRBV27
j_call: TRBJ1-5
cdr3_aa: ASSFSSLGQPQH

v_call: TRBV10-2
j_call: TRBJ2-5
cdr3_aa: ASSDTGGPETQY

v_call: TRBV6-1
j_call: TRBJ2-5
cdr3_aa: ASSPQREGRETQY

v_call: TRBV6-6
j_call: TRBJ1-2
cdr3_aa: ASLRGGGYGYT

v_call: TRBV20-1
j_call: TRBJ2-7
cdr3_aa: SARDVSGSPIFDEQY

v_call: TRBV7-9
j_call: TRBJ2-7
cdr3_aa: ASSFSQVYYEQY

v_call: TRBV6-5
j_call: TRBJ2-3
cdr3_aa: ASSYRGTSGSRTDTQY

v_call: TRBV20-1
j_call: TRBJ1-4
cdr3_aa: SARGRDEKLF

v_call: TRBV7-8
j_call: TRBJ1-5
cdr3_aa: ASAGGLNSNQPQH

v_call: TRBV10-3
j_call: TRBJ2-1
cdr3_aa: AILKGPPGSYNEQF

v_call: TRBV2
j_call: TRBJ2-5
cdr3_aa: ASGGQLETQY

v_call: TRBV20-1
j_call: TRBJ2-3
cdr3_aa: SARHGGTTLPTDTQY

v_call: TRBV3-1
j_call: TRBJ2-3
cdr3_aa: ASSRTSGDDTQY

v_call: TRBV6-2/TRBV6-3
j_call: TRBJ2-6
cdr3_aa: ASSRTGANVLT

v_call: TRBV29-1
j_call: TRBJ1-2
cdr3_aa: SVEAEGQIYGYT

v_call: TRBV6-1
j_call: TRBJ1-5
cdr3_aa: ASREGLSNQPQH

v_call: TRBV12-3/TRBV12-4
j_call: TRBJ1-4
cdr3_aa: ASSARGRDEKLF

v_call: TRBV20-1
j_call: TRBJ1-4
cdr3_aa: SARDPSEKLF

v_call: TRBV6-4
j_call: TRBJ2-7
cdr3_aa: ASSENSGSYEQY

v_call: TRBV3-1
j_call: TRBJ2-7
cdr3_aa: ASPGCAHEQY

v_call: TRBV29-1
j_call: TRBJ2-4
cdr3_aa: SVRQDVAKNIQY

v_call: TRBV4-2
j_call: TRBJ2-2
cdr3_aa: ASSQSWNTGELF

v_call: TRBV5-1
j_call: TRBJ2-3
cdr3_aa: ASSMGLAADTQY

v_call: TRBV18
j_call: TRBJ2-1
cdr3_aa: ASSRTFSGASYNEQF

v_call: TRBV7-9
j_call: TRBJ1-1
cdr3_aa: ASSSSGTRATEAF

v_call: TRBV27
j_call: TRBJ1-5
cdr3_aa: ASSTRNQPQH

v_call: TRBV10-3
j_call: TRBJ2-1
cdr3_aa: AISESGASPYNEQF

v_call: TRBV20-1
j_call: TRBJ2-1
cdr3_aa: SSFTSGLYNEQF

v_call: TRBV12-3/TRBV12-4
j_call: TRBJ2-1
cdr3_aa: ASSLKGANEQF

v_call: TRBV5-4
j_call: TRBJ2-7
cdr3_aa: ASSSAWESSYEQY

v_call: TRBV7-2
j_call: TRBJ2-7
cdr3_aa: ASSLEGLARYEQY

v_call: TRBV2
j_call: TRBJ1-5
cdr3_aa: ASSASGREPQH

v_call: TRBV5-1
j_call: TRBJ2-3
cdr3_aa: ASNEAGGYTDTQY

v_call: TRBV30
j_call: TRBJ2-3
cdr3_aa: AWSLGLADTDTQY

v_call: TRBV5-1
j_call: TRBJ1-5
cdr3_aa: ASSPWTGPDQPQH

v_call: TRBV11-2
j_call: TRBJ2-1
cdr3_aa: ASSPGLAGGSISYNEQF

v_call: TRBV4-2
j_call: TRBJ2-1
cdr3_aa: ASSQGDREDEQF

v_call: TRBV24-1
j_call: TRBJ2-5
cdr3_aa: ATSDVEKTGGWETQY

v_call: TRBV10-3
j_call: TRBJ1-1
cdr3_aa: AISQGAQSEAF

v_call: TRBV5-1
j_call: TRBJ2-7
cdr3_aa: ASSLGAGDYEQY

v_call: TRBV30
j_call: TRBJ2-1
cdr3_aa: AWGKFSYNEQF

v_call: TRBV19
j_call: TRBJ1-1
cdr3_aa: ASSIVGGNTEAF

v_call: TRBV2
j_call: TRBJ2-1
cdr3_aa: ASIGSGNEQF

v_call: TRBV7-2
j_call: TRBJ2-1
cdr3_aa: ASSFGREGGEQF

v_call: TRBV9
j_call: TRBJ2-5
cdr3_aa: ASSPTTGTSGRVYQETQY

v_call: TRBV18
j_call: TRBJ1-4
cdr3_aa: ASSPPMEEKLF

v_call: TRBV25-1
j_call: TRBJ2-3
cdr3_aa: ASRASGGGTQY

v_call: TRBV12-5
j_call: TRBJ2-3
cdr3_aa: ASGAGVISTDTQY

v_call: TRBV18
j_call: TRBJ2-4
cdr3_aa: ASSPPGRVDIQY

v_call: TRBV20-1
j_call: TRBJ2-3
cdr3_aa: SASNRGTGPGTQY

v_call: TRBV12-3/TRBV12-4
j_call: TRBJ1-1
cdr3_aa: ASSLWTEAF

v_call: TRBV12-3/TRBV12-4
j_call: TRBJ1-5
cdr3_aa: ASSALGGHQPQH